This passage covers 7 T cell receptor beta chains from one sample sequenced in a study of OX40 agonist ivuxolimab in advanced cancers. Produced via immunoSEQ multiplex PCR; TCRdb's table is partial and in-frame only. The sample has around 74,000 clones, about 85% seen once; the top ten hold around 0.7%. The specimen was CD4+ or CD8+ T cells sorted from blood, collected in a trial of the OX40 agonist ivuxolimab. Every receptor here comes from an adult with an advanced solid tumor such as melanoma, head and neck, liver or kidney cancer.

The chain joins TRBV7-9 to TRBJ2-3; 7 nucleotides match TRBD1. Per germline, CDR1 SEHNR and CDR2 FQNEAQ (reference sequence). V was pared by 3 bases and J by 1 base, with 13 bases of the junction left unmatched. The CDR3 has 18 amino acids. CDR3 region: CASSFEGGARPGTDTQYF. The CDR3 coding sequence is TGTGCCAGCAGCTTTGAAGGGGGCGCCCGCCCCGGCACAGATACGCAGTATTTT.

This chain links TRBV7-6 with TRBJ1-1; D unclear. Trimming stripped 6 bases from V and 1 base from J, with 18 bases between. The germline V gene encodes CDR1 SGHVS and CDR2 FNYEAQ. CDR3 size: 16 residues. The CDR3 sequence is CASSFSSRATNTEAFF. Here the CDR3 DNA reads TGTGCCAGCAGTTTCTCCTCGCGAGCGACGAACACTGAAGCTTTCTTT. The whole variable domain, remainder taken from reference TRBV7-6 and TRBJ1-1, is GAGVSQSPRYKVTKRGQDVALRCDPISGHVSLYWYRQALGQGPEFLTYFNYEAQQDKSGLPNDRFSAERPEGSISTLTIQRTEQRDSAMYRCASSFSSRATNTEAFFGQGTRLTVV.

The chain employs TRBV2 and TRBJ1-2; D possibly corresponds to TRBD1 (6 bases). This CDR3 comprises 12 residues. V lost 6 bases and J 4 bases, leaving 9 bases between the germline ends. Germline V gene sequence: CDR1 SNHLY, CDR2 FYNNEI. The CDR3 region is CASSTGTYGYTF. CDR3 nucleotides: TGTGCCAGCAGCACAGGGACCTATGGCTACACCTTC.

Comment on this clone: The junction shows a germline mismatch at one end, possibly a read error. The chain is built from TRBV11-1 and TRBJ2-3; 9 positions match TRBD1. Germline loops: CDR1 SGHAT, CDR2 FQDESV (reference sequence). This CDR3 is built from 15 residues. The CDR3 DNA reads TGTGCCAGCAGCTTAGCGGACAGGGGCACCGATACGCAGTATTTT. It specifies CASSLADRGTDTQYF.

The chain carries TRBV4-3 and TRBJ1-2; D is unclear. Germline V gene sequence: CDR1 LGHNA, CDR2 YSLEER. This CDR3 spans 16 amino acids. The ends were cut back, 0 bases at V and 6 bases at J, with 17 bases in the middle. The CDR3 bases are TGCGCCAGCAGCCAAGATTTGAGCAGGTTAGCTCATGGCTACACCTTC. It specifies CASSQDLSRLAHGYTF.

In its sample, this clone was seen once. The gene calls are TRBV6-1 and TRBJ2-5, with D maybe TRBD1 (6 bases). The J call could be wrong; TRBJ2-7 is a better fit for the DNA end. CDR1 and CDR2 from the germline V gene are MNHNS and SASEGT. The CDR3 contains 15 residues. As DNA, the CDR3 is TGTGCCAGCAGTGAATTCGGCAGGGGCTCCTACGAGCAGTACTTC. This codes for CASSEFGRGSYEQYF.

The rearrangement uses TRBV27 and TRBJ2-3, with D hard to call. Trimming cost V 6 bases and J 2 bases, with 3 bases left between them. CDR1 and CDR2 from the germline V gene are MNHEY and SMNVEV (reference sequence). The CDR3 has 11 amino acids. CDR3 sequence (DNA): TGTGCCAGCAGACACACAGATACGCAGTATTTT. Translating gives CASRHTDTQYF.